A single sample is the source of the 20 T cell receptor beta chains below, sequenced in a study of cytomegalovirus exposure and HLA in healthy donors. It was with 60 Vbeta and 13 Jbeta primers that the PCR ran. Repertoires were generated with immunoSEQ multiplex PCR, while TCRdb's copy carries only in-frame clones and drops some. Here the sample spans hundreds of thousands of clones, 80% to 85% being singletons. Sequenced sample: PBMCs. The source is a boy between 2 and 10 years old in good health and CMV-seronegative.

Worth noting for this clone: The junction departs from germline at one end; a sequencing error may be responsible. The chain combines TRBV7-7 with TRBJ2-2; D gene unclear. Per the germline V gene, CDR1 is SSHAT and CDR2 is FNYEAQ (reference sequence). This CDR3 comprises 13 residues. CDR3 sequence (DNA): TGTGCTAGCAGCTTAGATCCGACCGGGGAGCTGTTTTTT. Protein product: CASSLDPTGELFF.

This sequence joins TRBV6-5 and TRBJ1-6; weak D call: TRBD1 (5 bases). The CDR3 is 16 residues long. Trimming removed 0 bases from V and 8 bases from J, with 14 bases in between. CDR1 is MNHEY and CDR2 is SVGAGI in the germline V gene. CDR3 sequence (DNA): TGTGCCAGCAGTTACTCTCAGGGTAATTTGGATTCACCCCTCCACTTT. It specifies CASSYSQGNLDSPLHF.

This clone turned up a few times. The V gene is TRBV4-1, the J gene TRBJ2-7; D is perhaps TRBD2 (6 bases). CDR3 length: 13 residues. The ends were cut back, 3 bases at V and 0 bases at J, with 6 bases in the middle. Germline-derived CDR1 and CDR2 are MGHRA and YSYEKL. CDR3 in DNA: TGCGCCAGCAGCCACGGGGGCTCCTACGAGCAGTACTTC. It yields the protein CASSHGGSYEQYF.

This clone showed up just a few times. The rearrangement uses TRBV4-1 and TRBJ2-3; 7 nucleotides line up with TRBD1. Per the germline V gene, CDR1 is MGHRA and CDR2 is YSYEKL. The CDR3 extends over 15 amino acids. Trimming at V came to 4 bases and at J to 6 bases, leaving 10 bases not matched to a gene. The CDR3, as DNA: TGCGCCAGCAGCCTACGGGACAGAGCACGGGATACGCAGTATTTT. This encodes CASSLRDRARDTQYF.

This rearrangement joins TRBV5-4 to TRBJ1-1, with a possible D match to TRBD1 (5 bases). CDR1 is SGHNT, CDR2 YYREEE, per germline (reference sequence). V was trimmed by 4 bases and J by 7 bases, leaving 17 bases between them. CDR3 length: 14 residues. The DNA for the CDR3 is TGTGCCAGCAGCCGCGGGGGGAAGGAAGGTGAAGCTTTCTTT. Translation: CASSRGGKEGEAFF.

The chain employs TRBV5-6 and TRBJ2-5, with D maybe TRBD1 (6 bases). Germline V lookup: CDR1 SGHDT, CDR2 YYEEEE. Trimming cost V 2 bases and J 1 base, with 9 bases left between them. This CDR3 spans 14 amino acids. As DNA, the CDR3 is TGTGCCAGCAGCTTTTTACAGGGCCAAGAGACCCAGTACTTC. Protein product: CASSFLQGQETQYF.

This clone was seen more than once but under ten times. This chain uses TRBV6-5 with TRBJ2-1; D gene uncertain. Germline CDR1 reads MNHEY; CDR2 reads SVGAGI. The CDR3 runs to 14 residues. V lost 7 bases and J 2 bases, leaving 12 bases between the germline ends. CDR3 residues: CASTSANTYNEQFF. DNA of the CDR3: TGTGCCAGCACCTCAGCGAACACCTACAATGAGCAGTTCTTC.

The chain uses TRBV11-2 and TRBJ1-2; D not resolved. The CDR3 consists of 13 residues. V was shortened by 4 bases and J by 1 base, with 7 bases between the two germline ends. CDR1 is SGHAT, CDR2 FQNNGV, per germline. The CDR3 bases are TGTGCCAGCAGCTCGAGGGTTAACTATGGCTACACCTTC. Translation gives CASSSRVNYGYTF.

The chain is built from TRBV30 and TRBJ2-5; D is uncertain. CDR3 length: 13 amino acids. CDR1 and CDR2 from the germline V gene are GTSNPN and SVGIG (reference sequence). V was trimmed by 0 bases and J by 2 bases, leaving 7 bases between them. CDR3 in DNA: TGTGCCTGGAGTGTTCTTAAACAAGAGACCCAGTACTTC. It yields the protein CAWSVLKQETQYF.

The V and J genes are TRBV2 and TRBJ1-3; TRBD1 might be the D (5 bases). The CDR3 runs 15 residues. The ends were cut back, 5 bases at V and 4 bases at J, with 15 bases in the middle. CDR1 is SNHLY and CDR2 is FYNNEI in the germline V gene. This chain's CDR3 is CASSPGQGKGNTIYF. The CDR3 nucleotides read TGTGCCAGCAGTCCGGGCCAGGGTAAAGGAAACACCATATATTTT.

Concerning this clone itself: One junction end disagrees with the germline gene, perhaps due to a read error. The chain links TRBV7-7 to TRBJ1-5; tentative D call: TRBD1 (5 bases). Looked up from germline, CDR1 is SSHAT and CDR2 is FNYEAQ (reference sequence). The CDR3 consists of 15 residues. The CDR3: CASSLASGRGQPQHF. CDR3 in DNA: TGTGCTAGCAGCTTAGCCTCAGGGAGGGGTCAGCCCCAGCATTTT.

This sequence joins TRBV5-1 and TRBJ2-5; 8 bases agree with TRBD1. The CDR3 extends over 15 amino acids. In germline, CDR1 is SGHRS, CDR2 YFSETQ. V shed 4 bases, J shed 3 bases, and the junction held 8 bases outside the gene matches. CDR3 nucleotides: TGCGCCAGCAGCGGGTGGGCAGGGGGCGAAGAGACCCAGTACTTC. Its translation is CASSGWAGGEETQYF.

The chain recombines TRBV7-9 with TRBJ1-2, with no clear D. CDR1 and CDR2 from the germline V gene are SEHNR and FQNEAQ (reference sequence). The CDR3 has 14 residues. V was cut by 4 bases and J by 2 bases, with 11 bases left in between. CDR3 region: CASSSLEGNYGYTF. The DNA for the CDR3 is TGTGCCAGCAGCTCCTTAGAGGGAAACTATGGCTACACCTTC.

Written as DNA, the CDR3 is TGTGCCAGCAGTTTATGGCTAGCGGAGTACAATGAGCAGTTCTTC. This codes for CASSLWLAEYNEQFF. The J gene is TRBJ2-1, the V gene TRBV27; 7 positions agree with TRBD2. With 1 base clipped from V and 4 bases from J, the junction kept 4 bases outside the gene matches. From germline, CDR1 is MNHEY and CDR2 SMNVEV (reference sequence). This CDR3 spans 15 amino acids.

The rearrangement joins TRBV27 to TRBJ1-2; TRBD1 aligns across 8 bases. The CDR3 totals 13 residues. Germline V lookup: CDR1 MNHEY, CDR2 SMNVEV (reference sequence). V shed 4 bases, J shed 8 bases, and the junction held 6 bases outside the gene matches. In DNA, the CDR3 is TGTGCCAGCAGTTCAGGACAGGGACGAGGCTACACCTTC. Residues: CASSSGQGRGYTF.

The rearrangement uses TRBV6-1 and TRBJ2-5; D is perhaps TRBD2 (6 bases). CDR3 size: 14 residues. Germline V gene lookup returns CDR1 MNHNS and CDR2 SASEGT. V lost 5 bases and J lost 5, with 15 bases in between. The CDR3 reads CASSPRTNWETQYF. For the CDR3, the DNA is TGTGCCAGCAGTCCCCGGACTAACTGGGAGACCCAGTACTTC.

The CDR3 DNA follows: TGCGCCAGCAGCCAGACTAGCGGGGGTTCTACCTACGAGCAGTACTTC. This encodes CASSQTSGGSTYEQYF. The chain employs TRBV5-1 and TRBJ2-7; 12 bases agree with TRBD2. The CDR3 length is 16 residues. From germline, CDR1 is SGHRS and CDR2 YFSETQ. V shed 4 bases, J shed 2 bases, and the junction held 7 bases outside the gene matches.

This chain connects TRBV2 to TRBJ2-3, with D maybe TRBD2 (6 bases). The CDR3 contains 13 residues. The V end lost 7 bases, the J end lost 5 bases, and 13 bases lay between the germline ends. Germline V lookup: CDR1 SNHLY, CDR2 FYNNEI. The CDR3 sequence: CASTAGWGDTQYF. Here the CDR3 DNA reads TGTGCCAGCACGGCGGGATGGGGAGATACGCAGTATTTT.

The chain joins TRBV6-6 to TRBJ1-3, with unresolved D. CDR1 is MNHNY and CDR2 is SVGAGI in the germline V gene (reference sequence). Trimming took 0 bases from V and 0 from J, leaving 6 bases between them. The CDR3 is 15 residues long. As DNA, the CDR3 is TGTGCCAGCAGTTACTCGGCAATCTCTGGAAACACCATATATTTT. This encodes CASSYSAISGNTIYF.

This clone was counted between two and nine times. The rearrangement joins TRBV2 to TRBJ1-5, with D possibly matching TRBD1 (6 bases). Germline V gene data show CDR1 as SNHLY and CDR2 as FYNNEI. Trimming shortened V by 2 bases and J by 1 base, and 9 bases separated the two germline ends. The CDR3 extends over 15 amino acids. CDR3 in amino acids: CASSESRGSNQPQHF. As DNA, the CDR3 is TGTGCCAGCAGTGAAAGTAGGGGGAGCAATCAGCCCCAGCATTTT.